Listed below are T cell receptor beta chains from one sample, sequenced in a study of neurological immune-mediated disorders. One entry per CDR3 protein results from TCRdb running MiXCR on the 5' RACE reads. There are tens of thousands of distinct CDR3 sequences in the sample; about 4.1% occur only once, and roughly 25% lies in the top ten. Sequenced: CD4+ T cells from blood. These receptors originate from a woman aged 40 to 50 in good health. CDR3s include the opening cysteine and the closing phenylalanine or tryptophan. D genes are given only for firm matches. A row's size may be missing; if present it is once, few, many or a size class.

D	size	V	length	J	DNA	CDR3
-	many	TRBV15	13	TRBJ2-1	TGTGCCACCAGCAGAAAACAAGCCGCAACGGCGTTCTTC	CATSRKQAATAFF
-	many	TRBV7-9	16	TRBJ2-1	TGTGCCAGCAGCTTAAGGTCGCCGAGCTCCTACAATGAGCAGTTCTTC	CASSLRSPSSYNEQFF
-	many	TRBV12-3/TRBV12-4	12	TRBJ2-7	TGTGCCAGCACTCAAACCGGGTACGAGCAGTACTTC	CASTQTGYEQYF
-	many	TRBV20-1	15	TRBJ2-2	TGCAGTGCTAGAGTTAGGACAGCGAACACCGGGGAGCTGTTTTTT	CSARVRTANTGELFF
-	many	TRBV5-5	15	TRBJ2-2	TGTGCCAGCAGCTTGGCGGGACCCAACACCGGGGAGCTGTTTTTT	CASSLAGPNTGELFF
TRBD1	many	TRBV28	16	TRBJ2-1	TGTGCCAGCAGTATCACCGGGACAGGGGCAACCAATGAGCAGTTCTTC	CASSITGTGATNEQFF
TRBD2	many	TRBV18	15	TRBJ2-7	TGTGCCAGCTCGGGCAAACTAGCGGGGACCAGCGAGCAGTACTTC	CASSGKLAGTSEQYF
TRBD2	many	TRBV20-1	14	TRBJ2-1	TGCAGTGCTAGTCTTAGCGGGAGGTACAATGAGCAGTTCTTC	CSASLSGRYNEQFF
-	many	TRBV5-1	13	TRBJ1-2	TGCGCCAGCAGCTTGGACATCTACTATGGCTACACCTTC	CASSLDIYYGYTF
TRBD1	-	TRBV11-2	15	TRBJ2-5	TGTGCCAGCAGCCCCGGACAGGGATTGTTTGAGACCAAGTACTTC	CASSPGQGLFETKYF
-	many	TRBV7-9	14	TRBJ1-5	TGTGCCAGCAGCCGGGGGGGGGACTATCAGCCCCAGCATTTT	CASSRGGDYQPQHF
-	many	TRBV6-5	13	TRBJ2-3	TGTGCCAGCAGTTACCAAAACACAGATACGCAGTATTTT	CASSYQNTDTQYF
-	many	TRBV4-1	13	TRBJ1-1	TGCGCCAGCAGCCAACAGGGAGATTCTGAAGCTTTCTTT	CASSQQGDSEAFF
-	many	TRBV18	17	TRBJ2-7	TGTGCCAGCTCACCAATCTCTGGGGGCTCTGGTAACCACGAGCAGTACTTC	CASSPISGGSGNHEQYF
TRBD2	-	TRBV10-2	19	TRBJ2-3	TGCGCCAGCAGTGACCAATGGACTAGCGTGGCCCGAAACACAGATACGCAGTATTTT	CASSDQWTSVARNTDTQYF
-	many	TRBV3-1	14	TRBJ2-7	TGTGCCAGCAGCAGGGGACTTCTCTCCTACGAGCAGTACTTC	CASSRGLLSYEQYF
TRBD2	-	TRBV9	16	TRBJ2-3	TGTGCCAGCAGCGTAGGTAGCGGGGGGGGCACAGATACGCAGTATTTT	CASSVGSGGGTDTQYF
-	many	TRBV20-1	13	TRBJ2-5	TGCAGTGCTAGACTAGAAAACCAAGAGACCCAGTACTTC	CSARLENQETQYF
TRBD1	-	TRBV18	14	TRBJ2-7	TGTGCCAGCTCACCCAGGGACAGGGTGTGGGAGCAGTACTTC	CASSPRDRVWEQYF
TRBD1	many	TRBV12-5	18	TRBJ1-6	TGTGCTAGTGGCTCTCCGGGACAGGGTTTCTCCTATAATTCACCCCTCCACTTT	CASGSPGQGFSYNSPLHF
-	many	TRBV3-1	13	TRBJ2-7	TGTGCCAGCAGCTATGCGACAGCGGCTGAGCAGTACTTC	CASSYATAAEQYF
-	many	TRBV4-1	11	TRBJ1-1	TGCGCCAGCAGAAGGGACACTGAAGCTTTCTTT	CASRRDTEAFF
-	many	TRBV7-2	14	TRBJ1-5	TGTGCCAGCAGCCGGGAGATCCTCGACCAGCCCCAGCATTTT	CASSREILDQPQHF
-	many	TRBV18	13	TRBJ2-5	TGTGCCAGCTCACGCGACACCGCAGAGACCCAGTACTTC	CASSRDTAETQYF
-	many	TRBV28	15	TRBJ2-7	TGTGCCAGCCACCCGGGGCAGGGACGGAGTTACGAGCAGTACTTC	CASHPGQGRSYEQYF
-	many	TRBV18	15	TRBJ2-7	TGTGCCAGCTCACCACCGAACGAAGCAGTCCGGGAGCAGTACTTC	CASSPPNEAVREQYF
-	many	TRBV14	14	TRBJ1-1	TGTGCCAGCAGCCACTTGGGACAAAACACTGAAGCTTTCTTT	CASSHLGQNTEAFF
-	many	TRBV9	16	TRBJ2-2	TGTGCCAGCAGCACCTCGGGACCAACAAACACCGGGGAGCTGTTTTTT	CASSTSGPTNTGELFF
TRBD2	many	TRBV25-1	14	TRBJ2-1	TGTGCCACGCAACTAGCGGGCTCATACAATGAGCAGTTCTTC	CATQLAGSYNEQFF
-	many	TRBV20-1	11	TRBJ2-1	TGCAGTGCTAGCGTAAATGGGGAGCAGTTCTTC	CSASVNGEQFF
-	many	TRBV5-1	14	TRBJ2-7	TGCGCCAGCAGCTTGGATGCGGCCGCCGGGGAGCAGTACTTC	CASSLDAAAGEQYF
-	many	TRBV5-6	15	TRBJ1-6	TGTGCCAGCAGCTTACCTCCAGGGTCCCGGTCGTCCCTCCACTTT	CASSLPPGSRSSLHF
-	many	TRBV6-5	18	TRBJ2-3	TGTGCCAGCAGTTACTCTGGACCGGTCGGGGGGCTCGCGGATACGCAGTATTTT	CASSYSGPVGGLADTQYF
-	many	TRBV7-9	14	TRBJ1-5	TGTGCCAGCGCTCCGGCGGGGATTTTGGAGCCCCAGCATTTT	CASAPAGILEPQHF
-	many	TRBV7-6	13	TRBJ2-1	TGTGCCAGCAGCTTCGACGAGGGGGATGAGCAGTTCTTC	CASSFDEGDEQFF
TRBD1	many	TRBV5-1	15	TRBJ2-5	TGCGCCAGCAGCGCCCAGGACAGGGGCCAAGAGACCCAGTACTTC	CASSAQDRGQETQYF
TRBD1	many	TRBV18	15	TRBJ2-3	TGTGCCAGCTCACCCGGGACAGGGCACACAGATACGCAGTATTTT	CASSPGTGHTDTQYF
-	many	TRBV5-1	16	TRBJ2-3	TGCGCCAGCAGATCCGGGTCCGGGGTGGGGGCAGATACGCAGTATTTT	CASRSGSGVGADTQYF
TRBD2	many	TRBV29-1	18	TRBJ2-3	TGCAGCGTTGAAGAGCACGGGGGGAGGGCGTCCCGCACAGATACGCAGTATTTT	CSVEEHGGRASRTDTQYF
-	many	TRBV5-1	15	TRBJ2-7	TGCGCCAGCAGCTTGGTGGTTGGAAGGGACTACGAGCAGTACTTC	CASSLVVGRDYEQYF
-	many	TRBV7-2	16	TRBJ2-7	TGTGCCAGCAGCTTAGCCCAGGACTGGAGCTCCTACGAGCAGTACTTC	CASSLAQDWSSYEQYF
-	many	TRBV10-1	16	TRBJ1-1	TGCGCCAGCAGCACCCTACGGGAAGGGGCAGGGGCTGAAGCTTTCTTT	CASSTLREGAGAEAFF
TRBD1	many	TRBV5-1	14	TRBJ1-2	TGCGCCAGCAGCCTGGAGGGACAGGGTCGTGGCTACACCTTC	CASSLEGQGRGYTF
-	many	TRBV20-1	14	TRBJ2-1	TGCAGTGCTCCCGGGGTAGCCGACTACAATGAGCAGTTCTTC	CSAPGVADYNEQFF
-	many	TRBV10-3	14	TRBJ2-7	TGTGCCATCAGAAGGACGGCCGTTACCTACGAGCAGTACTTC	CAIRRTAVTYEQYF